This T cell receptor (beta chain) originates from a study of CD8 T cells in ankylosing spondylitis. Study outcomes and limitations: The disease-linked clones had a CD8+ phenotype and low blood frequencies.

TCRdb passed the 5' RACE reads through MiXCR, listing each CDR3 protein once. The sample shows 180,000 or so distinct CDR3 sequences, about 9.9% of them seen only once. This clonotype was counted a few times. The antigen remains undetermined. Germline V gene data show CDR1 as SGHKS and CDR2 as YYEKEE (reference sequence). Trimming at V came to 1 base and at J to 2 bases, leaving 4 bases not matched to a gene. The CDR3 covers 15 residues. The rearrangement uses TRBV5-5 and TRBJ2-7; 9 nucleotides agree with TRBD2. The sequence came from a male donor with ankylosing spondylitis or in good health (not recorded which). The specimen sequenced was blood, either unsorted or a sorted T cell fraction (not recorded which). CDR3 residues: CASSLRLAEPYEQYF. The CDR3 region has the DNA TGTGCCAGCAGCTTGCGACTAGCGGAACCCTACGAGCAGTACTTC.